This T cell receptor (beta chain) is drawn from a study of blood T cell repertoires in COVID-19. Study overall: The United States, Italy and Spain supplied acute and convalescent COVID-19 samples.

Study processing details: Estimates of nucleated cell counts were drawn from the amplification of reference gene primers. Repertoires were generated with immunoSEQ multiplex PCR, while TCRdb's copy carries only in-frame clones and drops some. V and J calls and clone size come straight from that table; D and trimming were deduced from the DNA. The table shows some 120,000 clones, with approximately 84% occurring only once. The sequencing sample was made of peripheral blood. The source of this sequence is a woman in her fifties or sixties who had recovered from COVID-19.

CDR3 residues: CASSRTSGASGANVLTF. CDR3 nucleotides: TGTGCCAGCAGCCGGACTAGCGGGGCCTCTGGGGCCAACGTCCTGACTTTC. The chain links TRBV6-2 or TRBV6-3 to TRBJ2-6; the match to TRBD2 covers 12 bases. The CDR3 has 17 amino acids. V lost 6 bases and J lost 0; bases outside the gene matches: 3. CDR1 and CDR2 from the germline V gene are MNHEY and SVGEGT.